This TCR beta chain was captured in a study of cytomegalovirus exposure and HLA in healthy donors. General study points: Compared with the roughly 700-donor mean, an Asian-associated ancestry cluster reportedly had fewer N-insertions, according to a later analysis.

On this clone: No antigen is known for it.

Primers included in the PCR were 60 Vbeta and 13 Jbeta primers. TCRdb keeps only in-frame clones here, not all; method: immunoSEQ multiplex PCR. This table holds about 120,000 clones, approximately 80% found once. The donors (healthy individuals) were bone marrow donors. The sample consisted of PBMCs. This clonotype was obtained from a woman between 18 and 29 years old in good health and CMV-seronegative.

CDR3 amino acids: CASSPGTSGGEFF. The CDR3, as DNA: TGTGCCAGCAGCCCCGGGACTAGCGGGGGTGAGTTCTTC. The chain recombines TRBV5-4 with TRBJ2-1, with 14 nucleotides matching TRBD2. V was clipped by 4 bases and J by 14 bases; unmatched bases: 5. Germline V gene data show CDR1 as SGHNT and CDR2 as YYREEE (reference sequence). The CDR3 is made up of 13 amino acids.